This TCR beta chain appears in the sequencing data of a study of tumor and adjacent non-tumor tissue in lung cancer. Study-wide results and limits: Tumor tissue had significantly higher TCR diversity than normal lung. Top 100 clones took a larger repertoire share in normal lung.

CDR3 length: 16 amino acids. In germline, CDR1 is DFQATT, CDR2 SNEGSKA (reference sequence). No cell sorting was done before RNA was extracted from the tissue. Donors were chemotherapy-naive, newly diagnosed lung cancer surgical patients in China, August–November 2014. A modified ARM-PCR protocol with three rounds of nested PCR amplified TCRbeta. MiXCR, applied by TCRdb to the multiplex PCR reads, yields one record per CDR3 protein. The sample contains roughly 120,000 distinct CDR3 sequences, roughly 77% of which appear only once. With respect to this clonotype: The antigen remains unidentified. A read error may account for a junction end that differs from germline.

The chain links TRBV20-1 to TRBJ2-1, with D possibly matching TRBD2 (7 bases). The source of this sequence is a woman between 55 and 75 years old with non-small cell lung cancer. Sequencing was carried out using lung tumor tissue. The DNA for the CDR3 is TGCAGTGCTAGAGTGGGTCAAGGGGGGGCGTACAATGCGCAGTTCTTC. Protein product: CSARVGQGGAYNAQFF.